The subject of this entry is one T cell receptor (beta chain). The data were obtained in a study of STAT5B mutations in CD4+ large granular lymphocyte leukemia. Per the study methods: The detection floor for productive clonotype frequency was 2.59 x 10-5. Profiled with immunoSEQ multiplex PCR; TCRdb holds only in-frame clones, not every one. The DNA gave D and trimming, while V, J and clone size come from that table. The repertoire consists of tens of thousands of clones, with 72% occurring once and the leading ten covering about 2.1%. This TCR was sampled from a human donor in good health. Sequenced sample: CD4+ T cells from blood buffy coats.

The DNA for the CDR3 is TGTGCCAGCTCACCAGGCGCTGGCGAGACCCAGTACTTC. It codes for CASSPGAGETQYF. The chain employs TRBV18 and TRBJ2-5; D is uncertain. The CDR3 spans 13 residues. Per the germline V gene, CDR1 is KGHSH and CDR2 is LQKENI. V dropped 2 bases and J dropped 5 bases, with 9 bases sitting between them.